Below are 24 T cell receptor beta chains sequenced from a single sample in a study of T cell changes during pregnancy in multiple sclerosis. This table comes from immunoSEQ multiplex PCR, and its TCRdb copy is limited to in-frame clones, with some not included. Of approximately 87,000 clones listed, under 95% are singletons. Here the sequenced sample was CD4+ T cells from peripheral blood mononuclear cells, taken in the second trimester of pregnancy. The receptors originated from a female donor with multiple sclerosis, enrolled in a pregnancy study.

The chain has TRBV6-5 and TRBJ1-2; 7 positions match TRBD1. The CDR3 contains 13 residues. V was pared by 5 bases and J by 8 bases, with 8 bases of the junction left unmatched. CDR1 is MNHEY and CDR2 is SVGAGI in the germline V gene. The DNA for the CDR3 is TGTGCCAGCAGTCCTGGACAGGTTGGAGGCTACACCTTC. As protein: CASSPGQVGGYTF.

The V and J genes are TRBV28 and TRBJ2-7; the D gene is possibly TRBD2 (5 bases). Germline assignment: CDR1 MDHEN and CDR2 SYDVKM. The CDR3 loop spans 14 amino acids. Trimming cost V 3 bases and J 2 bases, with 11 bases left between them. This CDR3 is CASSLGAGPYEQYF. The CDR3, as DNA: TGTGCCAGCAGTTTGGGAGCTGGACCCTACGAGCAGTACTTC.

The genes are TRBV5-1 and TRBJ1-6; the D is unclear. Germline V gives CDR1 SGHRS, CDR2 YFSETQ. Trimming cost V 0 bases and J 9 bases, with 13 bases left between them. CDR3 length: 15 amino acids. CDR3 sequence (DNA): TGCGCCAGCAGCTTGGAATCGGGGTTTATTTCACCCCTCCACTTT. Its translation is CASSLESGFISPLHF.

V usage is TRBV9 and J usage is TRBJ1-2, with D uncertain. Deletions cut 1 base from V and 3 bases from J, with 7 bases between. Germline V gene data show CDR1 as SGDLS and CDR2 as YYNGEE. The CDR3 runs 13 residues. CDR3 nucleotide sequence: TGTGCCAGCAGCGTACGTTCAGACTATGGCTACACCTTC. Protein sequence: CASSVRSDYGYTF.

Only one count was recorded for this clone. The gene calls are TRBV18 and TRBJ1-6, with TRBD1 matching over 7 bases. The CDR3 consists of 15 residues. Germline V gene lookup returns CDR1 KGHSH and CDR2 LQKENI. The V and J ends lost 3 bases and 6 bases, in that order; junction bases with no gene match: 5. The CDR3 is CASSPSGGGNSPLHF. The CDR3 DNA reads TGTGCCAGCTCACCGTCAGGGGGTGGTAATTCACCCCTCCACTTT.

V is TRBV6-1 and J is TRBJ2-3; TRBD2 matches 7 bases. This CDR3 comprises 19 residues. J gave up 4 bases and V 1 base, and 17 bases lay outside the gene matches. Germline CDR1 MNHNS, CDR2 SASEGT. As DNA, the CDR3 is TGTGCCAGCAGTGAAGTCCTGGAACGATCAGCGGGGTTGTCAGATACGCAGTATTTT. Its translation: CASSEVLERSAGLSDTQYF.

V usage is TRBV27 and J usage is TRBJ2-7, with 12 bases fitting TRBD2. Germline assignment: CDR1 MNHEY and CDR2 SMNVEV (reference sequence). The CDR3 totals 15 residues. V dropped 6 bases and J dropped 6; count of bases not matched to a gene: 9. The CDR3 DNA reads TGTGCCAGCAGCCAAGACCGACTAGCGGGAGTCGAGCAGTACTTC. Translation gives CASSQDRLAGVEQYF.

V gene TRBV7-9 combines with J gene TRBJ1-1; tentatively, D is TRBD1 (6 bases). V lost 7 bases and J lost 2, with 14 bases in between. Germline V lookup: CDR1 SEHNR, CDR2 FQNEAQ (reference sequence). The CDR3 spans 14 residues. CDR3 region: CASNLGQYNTEAFF. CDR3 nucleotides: TGTGCCAGCAACCTAGGACAGTACAACACTGAAGCTTTCTTT.

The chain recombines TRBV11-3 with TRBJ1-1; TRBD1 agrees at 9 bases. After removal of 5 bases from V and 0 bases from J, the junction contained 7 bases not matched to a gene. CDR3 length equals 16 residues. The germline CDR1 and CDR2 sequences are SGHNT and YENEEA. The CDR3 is CASSPGQGDVNTEAFF. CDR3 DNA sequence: TGTGCCAGCAGCCCGGGACAGGGCGACGTGAACACTGAAGCTTTCTTT.

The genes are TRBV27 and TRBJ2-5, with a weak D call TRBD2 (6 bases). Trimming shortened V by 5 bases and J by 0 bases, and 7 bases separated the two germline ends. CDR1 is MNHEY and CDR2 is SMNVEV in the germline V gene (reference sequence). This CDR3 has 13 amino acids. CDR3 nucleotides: TGTGCCAGCAGTCGGGGGTACCAAGAGACCCAGTACTTC. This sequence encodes CASSRGYQETQYF.

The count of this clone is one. In nucleotides, the CDR3 is TGCGCCAGCAGCTTGGTTCGCGGGCCCTACAATGAGCAGTTCTTC. It translates to CASSLVRGPYNEQFF. This rearrangement joins TRBV5-1 to TRBJ2-1; a possible D gene is TRBD2 (5 bases). CDR3 length: 15 amino acids. V shed 0 bases and J shed 2 bases, with 9 bases lying between them. CDR1 is SGHRS and CDR2 is YFSETQ in the germline V gene.

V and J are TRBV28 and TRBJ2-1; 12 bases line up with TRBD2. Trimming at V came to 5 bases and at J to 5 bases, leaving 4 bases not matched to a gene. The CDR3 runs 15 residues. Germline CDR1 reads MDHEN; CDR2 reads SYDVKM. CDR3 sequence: CASSLGLAGNNEQFF. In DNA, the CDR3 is TGTGCCAGCAGTCTGGGACTAGCGGGCAACAATGAGCAGTTCTTC.

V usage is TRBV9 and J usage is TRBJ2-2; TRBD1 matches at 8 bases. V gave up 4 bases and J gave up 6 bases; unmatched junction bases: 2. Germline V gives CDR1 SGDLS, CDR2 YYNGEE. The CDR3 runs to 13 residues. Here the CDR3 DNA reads TGTGCCAGCAGCTTACAGGGGGCCGGGGAGCTGTTTTTT. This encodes CASSLQGAGELFF.

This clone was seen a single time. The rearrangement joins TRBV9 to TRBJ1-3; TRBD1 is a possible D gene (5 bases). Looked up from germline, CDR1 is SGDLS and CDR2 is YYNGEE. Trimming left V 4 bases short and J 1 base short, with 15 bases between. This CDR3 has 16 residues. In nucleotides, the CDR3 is TGTGCCAGCAGCCTCCCCACAGGTCGTTCTGGAAACACCATATATTTT. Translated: CASSLPTGRSGNTIYF. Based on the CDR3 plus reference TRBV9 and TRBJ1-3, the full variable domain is DSGVTQTPKHLITATGQRVTLRCSPRSGDLSVYWYQQSLDQGLQFLIQYYNGEERAKGNILERFSAQQFPDLHSELNLSSLELGDSALYFCASSLPTGRSGNTIYFGEGSWLTVV.

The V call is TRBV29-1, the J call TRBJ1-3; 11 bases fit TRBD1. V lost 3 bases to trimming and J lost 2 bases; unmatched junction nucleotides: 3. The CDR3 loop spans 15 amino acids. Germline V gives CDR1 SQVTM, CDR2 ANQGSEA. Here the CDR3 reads CSVDPGQGAGNTIYF. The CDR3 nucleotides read TGCAGCGTTGACCCGGGACAGGGGGCTGGAAACACCATATATTTT.

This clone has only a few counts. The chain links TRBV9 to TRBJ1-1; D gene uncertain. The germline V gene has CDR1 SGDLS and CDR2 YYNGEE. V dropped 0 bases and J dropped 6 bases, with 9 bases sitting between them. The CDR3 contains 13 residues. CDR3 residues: CASSVDSRSEAFF. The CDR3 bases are TGTGCCAGCAGCGTAGATTCTCGGTCTGAAGCTTTCTTT.

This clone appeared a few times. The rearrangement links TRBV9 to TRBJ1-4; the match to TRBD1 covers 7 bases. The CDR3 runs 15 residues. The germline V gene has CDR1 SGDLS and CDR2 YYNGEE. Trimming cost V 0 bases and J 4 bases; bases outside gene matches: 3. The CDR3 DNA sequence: TGTGCCAGCAGCGTAGGGGCAGGGGGTAATGAAAAACTGTTTTTT. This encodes CASSVGAGGNEKLFF.

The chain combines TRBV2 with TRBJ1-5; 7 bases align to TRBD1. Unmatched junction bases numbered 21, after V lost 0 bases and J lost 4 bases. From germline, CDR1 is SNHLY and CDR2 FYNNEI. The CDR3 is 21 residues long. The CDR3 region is CASSEADNLGSYRGLNQPQHF. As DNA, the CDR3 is TGTGCCAGCAGTGAAGCGGACAACTTGGGTTCATACAGGGGACTTAATCAGCCCCAGCATTTT.

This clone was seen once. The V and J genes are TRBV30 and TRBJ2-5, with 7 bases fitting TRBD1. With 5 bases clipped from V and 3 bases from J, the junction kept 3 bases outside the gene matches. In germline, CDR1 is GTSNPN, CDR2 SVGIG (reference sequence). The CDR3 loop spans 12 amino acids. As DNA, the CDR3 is TGTGCCTGGGACAGGGTTAAAGAGACCCAGTACTTC. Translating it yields CAWDRVKETQYF.

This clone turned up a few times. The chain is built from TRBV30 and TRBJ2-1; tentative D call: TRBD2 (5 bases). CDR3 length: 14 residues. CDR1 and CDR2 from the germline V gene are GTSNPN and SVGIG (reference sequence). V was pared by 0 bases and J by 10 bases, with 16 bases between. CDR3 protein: CAWSVSVPRGEQFF. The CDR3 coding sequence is TGTGCCTGGAGTGTATCGGTCCCCCGGGGAGAGCAGTTCTTC.

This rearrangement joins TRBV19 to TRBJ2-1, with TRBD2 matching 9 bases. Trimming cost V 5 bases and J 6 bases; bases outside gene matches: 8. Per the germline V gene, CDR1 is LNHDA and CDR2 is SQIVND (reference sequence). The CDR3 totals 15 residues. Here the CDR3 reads CASSSPAGGSNEQFF. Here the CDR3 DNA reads TGTGCCAGTAGTTCCCCAGCGGGAGGATCCAATGAGCAGTTCTTC.

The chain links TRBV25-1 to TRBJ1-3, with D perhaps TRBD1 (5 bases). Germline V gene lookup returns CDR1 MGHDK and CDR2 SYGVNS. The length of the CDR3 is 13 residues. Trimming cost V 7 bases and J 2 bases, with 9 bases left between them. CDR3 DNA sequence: TGTGCCAGCAAGGGGCCCGCTGGAAACACCATATATTTT. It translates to CASKGPAGNTIYF.

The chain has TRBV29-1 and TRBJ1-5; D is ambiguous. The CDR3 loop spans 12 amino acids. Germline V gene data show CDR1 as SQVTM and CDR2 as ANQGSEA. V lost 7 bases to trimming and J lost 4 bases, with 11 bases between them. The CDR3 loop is CSAGGLNQPQHF. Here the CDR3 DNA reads TGCAGCGCCGGAGGGCTTAATCAGCCCCAGCATTTT.

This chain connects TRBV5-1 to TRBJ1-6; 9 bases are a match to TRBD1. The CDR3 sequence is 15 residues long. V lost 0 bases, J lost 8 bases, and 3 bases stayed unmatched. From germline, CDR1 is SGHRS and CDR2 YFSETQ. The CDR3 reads CASSLAGQGYSPLHF. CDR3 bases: TGCGCCAGCAGCTTGGCGGGACAGGGATATTCACCCCTCCACTTT.